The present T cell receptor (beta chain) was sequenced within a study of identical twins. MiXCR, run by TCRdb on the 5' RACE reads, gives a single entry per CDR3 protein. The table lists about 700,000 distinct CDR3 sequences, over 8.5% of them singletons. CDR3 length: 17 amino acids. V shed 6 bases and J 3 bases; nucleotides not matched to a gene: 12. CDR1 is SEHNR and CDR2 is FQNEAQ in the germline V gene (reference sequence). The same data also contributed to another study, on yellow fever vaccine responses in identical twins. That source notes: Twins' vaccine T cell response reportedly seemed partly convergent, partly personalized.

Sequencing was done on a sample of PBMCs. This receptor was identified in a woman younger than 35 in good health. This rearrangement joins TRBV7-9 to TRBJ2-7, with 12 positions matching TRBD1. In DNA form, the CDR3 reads TGTGCCAGCAGTCCGTCTGGTGGGACAGGGGGCCACTACGAGCAGTACTTC. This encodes CASSPSGGTGGHYEQYF.